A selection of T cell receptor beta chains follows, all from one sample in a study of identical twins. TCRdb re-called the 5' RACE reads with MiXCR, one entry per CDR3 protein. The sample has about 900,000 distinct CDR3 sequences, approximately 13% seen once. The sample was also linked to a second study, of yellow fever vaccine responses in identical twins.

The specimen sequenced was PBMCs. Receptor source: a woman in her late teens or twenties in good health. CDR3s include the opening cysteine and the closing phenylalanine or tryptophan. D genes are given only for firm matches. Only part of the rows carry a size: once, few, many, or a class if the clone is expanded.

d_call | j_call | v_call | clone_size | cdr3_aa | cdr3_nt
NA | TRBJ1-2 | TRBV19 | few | CASSINYGYTF | TGTGCCAGTAGTATTAACTATGGCTACACCTTC
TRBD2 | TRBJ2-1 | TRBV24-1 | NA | CATSETSGRAKDNEQFF | TGTGCCACCAGTGAAACTAGCGGGAGGGCTAAGGACAATGAGCAGTTCTTC
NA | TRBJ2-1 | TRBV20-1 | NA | CSARPTVQNEQFF | TGCAGTGCTAGACCCACGGTACAAAATGAGCAGTTCTTC
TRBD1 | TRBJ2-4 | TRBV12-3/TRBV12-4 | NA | CASKGQLTKNIQYF | TGTGCCAGCAAGGGACAGCTGACAAAAAACATTCAGTACTTC
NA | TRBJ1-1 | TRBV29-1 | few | CSDLEGTEAFF | TGCAGCGACCTGGAGGGCACTGAAGCTTTCTTT
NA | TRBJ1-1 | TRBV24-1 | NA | CATSEGATEAFF | TGTGCCACCAGTGAGGGGGCCACTGAAGCTTTCTTT
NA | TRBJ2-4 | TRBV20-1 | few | CSARDSKGLAKNIQYF | TGCAGTGCTAGAGATAGTAAGGGGCTAGCCAAAAACATTCAGTACTTC
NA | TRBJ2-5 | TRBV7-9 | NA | CASSLLSGRETQYF | TGTGCCAGCAGCTTATTGTCCGGGAGAGAGACCCAGTACTTC
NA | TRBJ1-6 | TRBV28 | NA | CASSPPGRYNSPLHF | TGTGCCAGCAGTCCGCCGGGCCGATATAATTCACCCCTCCACTTT
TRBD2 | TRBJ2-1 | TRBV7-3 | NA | CASSPPGAGYNEQFF | TGTGCCAGCAGCCCCCCGGGAGCGGGGTACAATGAGCAGTTCTTC
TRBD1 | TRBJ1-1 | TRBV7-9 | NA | CASSVYGQGNTEAFF | TGTGCCAGCAGCGTATATGGACAGGGGAACACTGAAGCTTTCTTT
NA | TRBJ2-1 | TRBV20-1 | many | CSATTEGSTSSYNEQFF | TGCAGTGCTACGACGGAGGGATCTACCAGCTCCTACAATGAGCAGTTCTTC
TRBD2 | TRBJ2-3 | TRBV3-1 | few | CASSRGLAGPDTQYF | TGTGCCAGCAGCCGGGGACTAGCGGGGCCAGATACGCAGTATTTT
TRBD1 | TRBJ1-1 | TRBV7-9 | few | CASSARTGGTEAFF | TGTGCCAGCAGCGCCCGGACAGGGGGCACTGAAGCTTTCTTT
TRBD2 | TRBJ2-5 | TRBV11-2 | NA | CASSLAGGAEETQYF | TGTGCCAGCAGCTTAGCGGGGGGGGCCGAAGAGACCCAGTACTTC
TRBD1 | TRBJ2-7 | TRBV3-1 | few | CASTTTGREQYF | TGTGCCAGCACCACGACAGGGCGGGAGCAGTACTTC
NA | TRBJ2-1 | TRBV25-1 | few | CASTKEASENEQFF | TGTGCCAGCACCAAGGAGGCTAGCGAGAATGAGCAGTTCTTC
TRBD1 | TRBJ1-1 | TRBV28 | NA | CASRTPDRGTEAFF | TGTGCCAGCAGGACCCCGGACAGGGGAACTGAAGCTTTCTTT
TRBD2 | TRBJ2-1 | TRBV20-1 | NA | CSARVLTRGYEQFF | TGCAGTGCTAGAGTCTTAACGCGGGGGTATGAGCAGTTCTTC
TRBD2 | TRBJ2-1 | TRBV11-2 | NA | CASSFARGGGPDEQFF | TGTGCCAGCAGCTTTGCCCGCGGGGGGGGCCCCGATGAGCAGTTCTTC
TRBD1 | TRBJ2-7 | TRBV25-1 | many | CASKGRTGGSYEQYF | TGTGCCAGCAAGGGGAGGACAGGGGGCTCCTACGAGCAGTACTTC
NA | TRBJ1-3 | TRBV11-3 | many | CASSLTFGVGNTIYF | TGTGCCAGCAGCTTAACGTTTGGGGTTGGAAACACCATATATTTT
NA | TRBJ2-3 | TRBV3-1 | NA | CASSLRLGGVMDTQYF | TGTGCCAGCAGCCTCCGTCTGGGGGGAGTTATGGATACGCAGTATTTT
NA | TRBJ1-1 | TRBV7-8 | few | CASSPQGKNTEAFF | TGTGCCAGCAGCCCTCAGGGGAAAAACACTGAAGCTTTCTTT
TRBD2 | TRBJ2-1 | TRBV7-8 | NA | CASSLPDYSIAGGDNNEQFF | TGTGCCAGCAGCTTGCCAGACTATTCAATAGCGGGGGGGGACAACAATGAGCAGTTCTTC
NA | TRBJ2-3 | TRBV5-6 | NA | CASSPGRRQGTDTQYF | TGTGCCAGCAGCCCAGGGAGGCGCCAGGGCACAGATACGCAGTATTTT
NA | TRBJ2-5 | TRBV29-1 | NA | CSVERSRDPWRTQYF | TGCAGCGTTGAACGGTCGCGGGACCCATGGCGGACCCAGTACTTC